This T cell receptor beta chain was retrieved from a study of T cell responses to AZD1222 COVID-19 vaccine. TCRdb keeps only in-frame clones here, not all; method: immunoSEQ multiplex PCR. Counted here are 200,000 to 250,000 clones, about 93% occurring once; the ten biggest clones make up roughly 1%. Germline-derived CDR1 and CDR2 are SGHTA and FQGNSA. V lost 0 bases and J lost 2; bases outside the gene matches: 7. The length of the CDR3 is 17 residues. Sequenced here: peripheral blood, sampled on day 0 of MenACWY control vaccination. This sequence was found in an adult in good health. This chain links TRBV7-2 with TRBJ1-2, with 9 nucleotides matching TRBD1. Here the CDR3 DNA reads TGTGCCAGCAGCTTAGCGGCCAGACAGGGGGTAAACTATGGCTACACCTTC. Translated: CASSLAARQGVNYGYTF.